This T cell receptor beta chain was identified during a study of control samples from healthy donors and cancer patients. Data came from immunoSEQ multiplex PCR; TCRdb stores just in-frame clones and leaves some out. The table has around 90,000 clones, over 65% seen once. Trimming removed 1 base from V and 7 bases from J; junction bases left unmatched: 12. Germline V gene lookup returns CDR1 MGHDK and CDR2 SYGVNS. The CDR3 totals 17 residues. This clone was observed a single time. V and J are TRBV25-1 and TRBJ1-3, with TRBD1 matching 8 bases. The sequenced material came from blood. The TCR sequence derives from a woman in her thirties or forties in good health. The DNA for the CDR3 is TGTGCCAGCAGTGAATCCAGCCAGGGGGCAGGAGGGAACACCATATATTTT. Protein product: CASSESSQGAGGNTIYF.